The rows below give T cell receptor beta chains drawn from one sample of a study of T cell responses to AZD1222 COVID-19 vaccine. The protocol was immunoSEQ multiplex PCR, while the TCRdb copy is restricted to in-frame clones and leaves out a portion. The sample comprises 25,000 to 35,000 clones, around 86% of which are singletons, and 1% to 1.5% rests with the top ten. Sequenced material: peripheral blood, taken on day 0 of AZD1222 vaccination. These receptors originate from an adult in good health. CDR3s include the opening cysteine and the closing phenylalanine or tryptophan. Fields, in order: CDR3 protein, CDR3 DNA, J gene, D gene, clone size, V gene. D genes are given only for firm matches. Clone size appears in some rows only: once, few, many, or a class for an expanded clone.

CDR3: CAISDAAGRNTEAFF
DNA: TGTGCCATCAGTGATGCAGCAGGTCGGAACACTGAAGCTTTCTTT
J: TRBJ1-1
D: -
size: -
V: TRBV10-3

CDR3: CATSREVQLNEKLFF
DNA: TGTGCCACCAGCAGAGAAGTACAGTTGAATGAAAAACTGTTTTTT
J: TRBJ1-4
D: -
size: -
V: TRBV15

CDR3: CASSPQQNREDEKLFF
DNA: TGCGCCAGCAGCCCCCAACAGAACAGGGAGGATGAAAAACTGTTTTTT
J: TRBJ1-4
D: -
size: -
V: TRBV4-1

CDR3: CAISDSEGRDATNEKLFF
DNA: TGTGCCATCAGTGACTCGGAGGGGAGGGATGCAACTAATGAAAAACTGTTTTTT
J: TRBJ1-4
D: -
size: once
V: TRBV10-3

CDR3: CASSSGPEAFF
DNA: TGTGCCAGCAGTTCCGGACCCGAAGCTTTCTTT
J: TRBJ1-1
D: -
size: -
V: TRBV6-6

CDR3: CASSQKYDLRYEQYF
DNA: TGCGCCAGCAGCCAAAAGTATGACCTGCGCTACGAGCAGTACTTC
J: TRBJ2-7
D: -
size: once
V: TRBV4-3

CDR3: CASSPITGRSDTQYF
DNA: TGTGCCAGCTCACCAATAACAGGCCGCTCCGATACGCAGTATTTT
J: TRBJ2-3
D: -
size: -
V: TRBV18

CDR3: CASSISAGDAYEQYF
DNA: TGTGCCAGTAGTATATCAGCGGGAGATGCCTACGAGCAGTACTTC
J: TRBJ2-7
D: TRBD2
size: -
V: TRBV19

CDR3: CASSLWQTDTQYF
DNA: TGCGCCAGCAGCTTGTGGCAGACAGATACGCAGTATTTT
J: TRBJ2-3
D: -
size: -
V: TRBV5-1

CDR3: CATSLTDYSPLHF
DNA: TGTGCCACCAGCCTGACCGATTATTCACCCCTCCACTTT
J: TRBJ1-6
D: -
size: -
V: TRBV15

CDR3: CASSASPRNTIYF
DNA: TGTGCCAGCAGCGCCAGTCCCCGAAACACCATATATTTT
J: TRBJ1-3
D: -
size: -
V: TRBV2

CDR3: CASTMGLAAEEKYF
DNA: TGTGCCAGCACGATGGGACTAGCGGCCGAAGAGAAGTACTTC
J: TRBJ2-7
D: TRBD2
size: -
V: TRBV6-5

CDR3: CSASPHTEYGYTF
DNA: TGCAGTGCTAGTCCCCACACCGAGTACGGCTACACCTTC
J: TRBJ1-2
D: -
size: -
V: TRBV20-1

CDR3: CASSLRSGAEAFF
DNA: TGTGCCAGCAGCTTACGGTCAGGGGCTGAAGCTTTCTTT
J: TRBJ1-1
D: -
size: -
V: TRBV7-9

CDR3: CAISRWGTDTQYF
DNA: TGTGCCATTTCTAGGTGGGGCACAGATACGCAGTATTTT
J: TRBJ2-3
D: -
size: -
V: TRBV12-3/TRBV12-4

CDR3: CASSLGTEAFF
DNA: TGTGCCAGCAGTCTGGGGACTGAAGCTTTCTTT
J: TRBJ1-1
D: -
size: -
V: TRBV27

CDR3: CASSEYRYYGYTF
DNA: TGTGCCAGCAGTGAGTACAGGTACTATGGCTACACCTTC
J: TRBJ1-2
D: -
size: few
V: TRBV6-1

CDR3: CASSETGFGTQYF
DNA: TGTGCCAGCAGCGAGACAGGGTTTGGGACCCAGTACTTC
J: TRBJ2-5
D: TRBD1
size: -
V: TRBV25-1

CDR3: CASSWDSAGNTIYF
DNA: TGTGCCAGCAGCTGGGACAGCGCTGGAAACACCATATATTTT
J: TRBJ1-3
D: TRBD1
size: -
V: TRBV7-9

CDR3: CASSPDRTGGRNPGNTIYF
DNA: TGTGCCAGCAGCCCAGACCGGACAGGGGGCCGGAATCCTGGAAACACCATATATTTT
J: TRBJ1-3
D: TRBD1
size: -
V: TRBV7-8

CDR3: CASSFLAGGPASYNEQFF
DNA: TGTGCCAGCAGTTTCCTAGCGGGAGGCCCAGCCTCCTACAATGAGCAGTTCTTC
J: TRBJ2-1
D: TRBD2
size: -
V: TRBV27

CDR3: CASSPIGSSEQYF
DNA: TGTGCCAGCTCACCTATCGGGAGTTCCGAGCAGTACTTC
J: TRBJ2-7
D: -
size: -
V: TRBV18

CDR3: CASSLGGSGNTIYF
DNA: TGTGCCAGCAGCTTAGGGGGTTCTGGAAACACCATATATTTT
J: TRBJ1-3
D: -
size: few
V: TRBV7-2

CDR3: CASIRDRGWTEAFF
DNA: TGTGCCAGCATCCGGGACAGGGGCTGGACTGAAGCTTTCTTT
J: TRBJ1-1
D: TRBD1
size: -
V: TRBV28

CDR3: CASSYLIGGRNQPQHF
DNA: TGTGCCAGCAGTTACCTCATAGGGGGAAGGAATCAGCCCCAGCATTTT
J: TRBJ1-5
D: -
size: -
V: TRBV6-5

CDR3: CASSFFLTGAEKLFF
DNA: TGTGCCAGCAGTTTCTTCCTGACCGGGGCTGAAAAACTGTTTTTT
J: TRBJ1-4
D: -
size: -
V: TRBV28

CDR3: CASSFGRDSYNEQFF
DNA: TGTGCCAGCAGCTTTGGCAGGGACAGCTACAATGAGCAGTTCTTC
J: TRBJ2-1
D: TRBD1
size: -
V: TRBV7-9

CDR3: CASSQRLTGGSSYNEQFF
DNA: TGTGCCAGCAGCCAAAGACTAACAGGGGGCAGCTCCTACAATGAGCAGTTCTTC
J: TRBJ2-1
D: TRBD1
size: -
V: TRBV3-1/TRBV3-2

CDR3: CASRTGSSYNEQFF
DNA: TGTGCCAGCAGAACAGGGAGCTCCTACAATGAGCAGTTCTTC
J: TRBJ2-1
D: -
size: few
V: TRBV27

CDR3: CASRPGGNYGYTF
DNA: TGTGCCAGCAGACCAGGGGGCAACTATGGCTACACCTTC
J: TRBJ1-2
D: TRBD1
size: -
V: TRBV7-2

CDR3: CASSLAGLSYNEQFF
DNA: TGTGCCAGCAGCTTGGCCGGGCTGTCCTACAATGAGCAGTTCTTC
J: TRBJ2-1
D: -
size: -
V: TRBV5-4

CDR3: CAISVTNYEQYF
DNA: TGTGCCATCAGTGTTACTAACTACGAGCAGTACTTC
J: TRBJ2-7
D: -
size: -
V: TRBV10-3

CDR3: CATCQDSYNEQFF
DNA: TGTGCCACCTGTCAGGATTCCTACAATGAGCAGTTCTTC
J: TRBJ2-1
D: -
size: -
V: TRBV15

CDR3: CASSPPPNWGQDTQYF
DNA: TGTGCCAGCAGTCCGCCCCCTAATTGGGGTCAAGATACGCAGTATTTT
J: TRBJ2-3
D: -
size: -
V: TRBV27

CDR3: CASSPHDHTTDTQYF
DNA: TGTGCCAGCAGTCCCCATGACCACACTACAGATACGCAGTATTTT
J: TRBJ2-3
D: -
size: -
V: TRBV6-6

CDR3: CASSSRTSGRALYNEQFF
DNA: TGTGCCAGCAGTTCAAGGACTAGCGGGAGGGCCCTCTACAATGAGCAGTTCTTC
J: TRBJ2-1
D: TRBD2
size: -
V: TRBV28

CDR3: CASSLGFGSYEQYF
DNA: TGTGCCAGCAGCTTGGGGTTCGGCTCCTACGAGCAGTACTTC
J: TRBJ2-7
D: -
size: -
V: TRBV5-6

CDR3: CASSPGGGSYEQYF
DNA: TGTGCCAGCAGCCCTGGTGGGGGCTCCTACGAGCAGTACTTC
J: TRBJ2-7
D: -
size: -
V: TRBV5-5

CDR3: CASSQGRADGDYGYTF
DNA: TGCGCCAGCAGCCAAGGCCGGGCCGACGGGGACTATGGCTACACCTTC
J: TRBJ1-2
D: -
size: few
V: TRBV4-1

CDR3: CASSGTGSSNEKLFF
DNA: TGTGCCAGCAGCGGGACAGGGTCGTCTAATGAAAAACTGTTTTTT
J: TRBJ1-4
D: TRBD1
size: -
V: TRBV2

CDR3: CASSKHRAYNSPLHF
DNA: TGTGCCAGCAGTAAACACCGGGCCTATAATTCACCCCTCCACTTT
J: TRBJ1-6
D: -
size: -
V: TRBV6-5

CDR3: CASSVALAGSPDTQYF
DNA: TGTGCCAGCAGCGTAGCCCTAGCGGGCAGTCCAGATACGCAGTATTTT
J: TRBJ2-3
D: TRBD2
size: -
V: TRBV9

CDR3: CATRQSTGYQPQHF
DNA: TGTGCCACGCGACAGTCAACTGGGTATCAGCCCCAGCATTTT
J: TRBJ1-5
D: -
size: -
V: TRBV2

CDR3: CASAIRANTEAFF
DNA: TGTGCTAGTGCCATAAGGGCAAACACTGAAGCTTTCTTT
J: TRBJ1-1
D: -
size: once
V: TRBV12-5

CDR3: CASSLGPLLTQYF
DNA: TGCGCCAGCAGCTTAGGCCCCCTATTGACCCAGTACTTC
J: TRBJ2-5
D: -
size: once
V: TRBV5-1

CDR3: CASTIPSTGGYGYTF
DNA: TGTGCCAGTACCATACCCTCGACAGGGGGCTATGGCTACACCTTC
J: TRBJ1-2
D: TRBD1
size: once
V: TRBV19

CDR3: CASSLLGISYEQYF
DNA: TGTGCCAGCAGTTTGCTGGGGATCTCCTACGAGCAGTACTTC
J: TRBJ2-7
D: -
size: -
V: TRBV28

CDR3: CATSEKGFGRNQPQHF
DNA: TGTGCCACCAGCGAAAAGGGGTTCGGTCGCAATCAGCCCCAGCATTTT
J: TRBJ1-5
D: -
size: -
V: TRBV15

CDR3: CASGAATNEKLFF
DNA: TGTGCCAGCGGTGCTGCAACTAATGAAAAACTGTTTTTT
J: TRBJ1-4
D: -
size: -
V: TRBV28

CDR3: CASSLFASGLTYNEQFF
DNA: TGTGCCAGCAGCTTATTTGCTAGCGGGCTTACCTACAATGAGCAGTTCTTC
J: TRBJ2-1
D: TRBD2
size: -
V: TRBV7-6

CDR3: CASSPTEGHENTEAFF
DNA: TGTGCCAGCTCACCCACCGAGGGACACGAGAACACTGAAGCTTTCTTT
J: TRBJ1-1
D: -
size: -
V: TRBV18

CDR3: CASKLRSNSPLHF
DNA: TGTGCCAGCAAACTCAGGTCCAATTCACCCCTCCACTTT
J: TRBJ1-6
D: -
size: -
V: TRBV5-5

CDR3: CASSVTLMNTEAFF
DNA: TGTGCCAGCAGTGTCACATTAATGAACACTGAAGCTTTCTTT
J: TRBJ1-1
D: -
size: once
V: TRBV2

CDR3: CASSYRSGRQYF
DNA: TGTGCCAGCAGTTACAGAAGCGGGAGACAGTACTTC
J: TRBJ2-4
D: TRBD2
size: -
V: TRBV6-5

CDR3: CASSLDSGGRAFEQYF
DNA: TGTGCCAGCAGCTTAGATTCCGGCGGGAGGGCCTTCGAGCAGTACTTC
J: TRBJ2-7
D: TRBD2
size: -
V: TRBV11-2

CDR3: CASSVALSYGYTF
DNA: TGTGCCAGCAGCGTAGCTTTATCCTATGGCTACACCTTC
J: TRBJ1-2
D: -
size: -
V: TRBV9

CDR3: CAWSSGNSNQPQHF
DNA: TGTGCCTGGAGTTCGGGGAATAGCAATCAGCCCCAGCATTTT
J: TRBJ1-5
D: -
size: -
V: TRBV30

CDR3: CASSDTGTSGRAYEQYF
DNA: TGTGCCAGCAGCGACACCGGGACTAGCGGGAGGGCCTACGAGCAGTACTTC
J: TRBJ2-7
D: TRBD2
size: -
V: TRBV3-1/TRBV3-2